This T cell receptor beta chain is from a study of OX40 agonist ivuxolimab in advanced cancers. Overall study context: Anti-PD-1, anti-PD-L1 or anti-CTLA-4 therapy given earlier was allowed, and 35% to 50% had some.

Whole-study findings and limits: On average, CD8+ T cells had more expanded clones than CD4+.

TCRdb's table, derived via immunoSEQ multiplex PCR, lists solely in-frame clones and lacks some. This table holds under 25,000 clones, around four fifths found once. Per germline, CDR1 MNHEY and CDR2 SVGAGI. There are 14 residues in the CDR3. The trim removed 6 bases at V and 6 bases at J, leaving 5 bases unmatched. Regarding this clone: Its antigen is undetermined.

This sequence was found in an adult with an advanced solid tumor such as melanoma, head and neck, liver or kidney cancer. This sequence joins TRBV6-5 and TRBJ1-5; TRBD1 aligns across 10 bases. The sample in question was CD4+ or CD8+ T cells sorted from blood, obtained in a trial of the OX40 agonist ivuxolimab. The CDR3 loop is CASSSGTGAQPQHF. The CDR3 coding sequence is TGTGCCAGCAGCTCCGGGACAGGGGCTCAGCCCCAGCATTTT.